This T cell receptor (beta chain) originates from a study of blood T cell repertoires in COVID-19 (dated by TCRdb to about 2020). For the study in its entirety: The collaborator samples originated in the United States, Italy and Spain and spanned the acute and convalescent phases of COVID-19. The prospective study material was composed of cDNA or gDNA derived from T cells, B-cell-depleted T cells, or PBMCs. Deeply sampled blood TCRbeta repertoires from subjects exposed to, actively infected with, or recovered from COVID-19 were included in the dataset. A freely available public database, intended as a resource for researchers studying the immune response to SARS-CoV-2, is where the repertoires were released. The samples were drawn from the first 160 participants of the ongoing ImmuneRACE study and from roughly 1,300 subjects provided by 6 global collaborators. A de-identified subject ID, COVID-19 status, age in years and sex were almost always included in the sample metadata. Where available, HLA class I and class II types were obtained from metadata supplied by the sample provider rather than from assay-based typing.

This clone has a handful of counts. The antigen this receptor binds is unknown. Base qualities are not provided; no much larger clone lies one nucleotide away. TCRbeta CDR3 regions were amplified from genomic DNA by means of the immunoSEQ Assay, a bias-controlled multiplex PCR. As for how the authors treated the data: Within the assay, amplification of reference gene primers was used to estimate how many nucleated cells each sample contained. Sequence reads were collapsed and filtered to measure the absolute abundance of every unique TCRbeta CDR3 rearrangement. For each sample, productive Simpson clonality was calculated by taking the square root of Simpson's diversity index across productive rearrangements. TCRdb carries this immuneACCESS record with in-frame sequences only. Its versions omit some clonotypes, under half of them owing to an unresolved V gene in the studies checked, with the rest unexplained. V and J calls and clone size come straight from that table; D and trimming were deduced from the DNA. The sample includes roughly 95,000 clones, with roughly 80% observed a single time. 18% of the sample is held by the ten biggest clonotypes.

In the germline V gene, CDR1 corresponds to MRHNA and CDR2 to SNTAGT. From cysteine to phenylalanine, the CDR3 is 13 amino acids long. Left in the record is the CDR3 DNA by itself, 39 bases read in frame from the first base. Here V drops 2 bases and J drops 5 bases, and the junction holds 3 bases not matched to any gene. What the study reported, not specific to this receptor: The amount of clinical and demographic metadata varied by source and participant and was provided uncurated.

The collaborating institutions used their own protocols to collect whole blood in K2EDTA tubes. For TCRbeta analysis, collaborator samples were shipped as frozen whole blood, as isolated PBMCs, or as DNA extracted from either sample type. The sample taken for sequencing was peripheral blood. The clonotype was recovered from a man at least 80 years old with acute or convalescent COVID-19. The rearrangement combines TRBV6-4 with TRBJ2-7; TRBD2 fits 7 bases in the junction. The sequenced DNA: TGTGCCAGCAGTGACAGGGAGGGTGACGAGCAGTACTTC. Translated, it reads CASSDREGDEQYF.